Below, 3 T cell receptor beta chains from the same sample are listed, as sequenced in a study of blood T cell repertoires in COVID-19. Libraries were prepared by immunoSEQ multiplex PCR; TCRdb keeps only in-frame clonotypes and omits some of them. Among approximately 250,000 clones listed, 83% were seen once. The material sequenced was peripheral blood. Every receptor here comes from a human donor in a cohort sampled during active COVID-19.

The chain joins TRBV19 to TRBJ2-5, with 8 bases that match TRBD2. After removal of 4 bases from V and 4 bases from J, the junction contained 11 bases not matched to a gene. CDR3 size: 16 residues. From germline, CDR1 is LNHDA and CDR2 SQIVND (reference sequence). As DNA, the CDR3 is TGTGCCAGTAGTACCAATAGCGGGGCGTCCCGAGAGACCCAGTACTTC. This gives the protein CASSTNSGASRETQYF.

Concerning this clone: The same CDR3 is also encoded by other DNA sequences in this sample. V is TRBV7-2 and J is TRBJ2-5; possibly TRBD1 for D (5 bases). Germline CDR1 is SGHTA and CDR2 is FQGNSA. V was pared by 4 bases and J by 3 bases, with 9 bases between. CDR3 length equals 13 residues. For the CDR3, the DNA is TGTGCCAGCAGCTCAGGGTCCAAAGAGACCCAGTACTTC. Encoded protein: CASSSGSKETQYF.

This clone was detected only a few times. V is TRBV10-3 and J is TRBJ1-5; 8 positions agree with TRBD1. Germline CDR1 reads ENHRY; CDR2 reads SYGVKD. CDR3 length equals 17 residues. V dropped 3 bases and J dropped 0; count of bases not matched to a gene: 7. CDR3 in amino acids: CAISESRGQGSNQPQHF. The CDR3 DNA reads TGTGCCATCAGTGAAAGCAGAGGACAGGGTAGCAATCAGCCCCAGCATTTT.